The clone carrying this TCR beta chain was seen just once. Antigen: not known. This sample was included in a study of T cell responses to AZD1222 COVID-19 vaccine. Study-level points and caveats: Two doses of AZD1222 preceded a rise in Spike-specific TCR breadth and depth. Donors were largely white British and mainly female; clonal diversity was possibly underestimated.

TCRdb's table, derived via immunoSEQ multiplex PCR, lists solely in-frame clones and lacks some. The top ten hold about 3.5% of the sample, which has more than 110,000 clones, about 93% seen once. Trimming left V 2 bases short and J 0 bases short, with 11 bases between. This CDR3 comprises 16 residues. The germline gives CDR1 SNHLY, CDR2 FYNNEI. This rearrangement joins TRBV2 to TRBJ1-5, with D maybe TRBD1 (5 bases). The sample consisted of peripheral blood, taken on day 0 of AZD1222 vaccination. The origin of this receptor is an adult in good health. CDR3 residues: CASSERRGYSNQPQHF. The CDR3 nucleotides read TGTGCCAGCAGTGAACGCCGGGGGTATAGCAATCAGCCCCAGCATTTT.